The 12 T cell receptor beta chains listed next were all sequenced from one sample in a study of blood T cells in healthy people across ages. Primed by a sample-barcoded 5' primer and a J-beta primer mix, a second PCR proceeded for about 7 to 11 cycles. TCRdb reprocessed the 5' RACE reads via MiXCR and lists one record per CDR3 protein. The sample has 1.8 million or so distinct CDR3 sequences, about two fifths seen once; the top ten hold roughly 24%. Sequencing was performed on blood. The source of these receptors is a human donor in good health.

CDR3 sequence (DNA): TGTGCCAGCAGTCTCCGCCGGGCGGACACTGAAGCTTTCTTT. It specifies CASSLRRADTEAFF. The genes are TRBV12-3 or TRBV12-4 and TRBJ1-1, with no clear D. Trimming left V 5 bases short and J 3 bases short, with 13 bases between. This CDR3 has 14 amino acids.

The chain's CDR3 is CASSEIPESYEQYF. The CDR3 DNA follows: TGTGCCAGCAGTGAAATTCCGGAGTCCTACGAGCAGTACTTC. The chain recombines TRBV2 with TRBJ2-4; D not certain. The J call is in doubt because the DNA end fits TRBJ2-7 better. CDR1 and CDR2 from the germline V gene are SNHLY and FYNNEI. The CDR3 totals 14 residues.

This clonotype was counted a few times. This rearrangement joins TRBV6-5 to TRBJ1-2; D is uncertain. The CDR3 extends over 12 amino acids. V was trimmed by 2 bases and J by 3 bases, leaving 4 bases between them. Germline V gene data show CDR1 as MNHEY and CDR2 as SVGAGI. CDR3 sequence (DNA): TGTGCCAGCAGTTACGGGGACTATGGCTACACCTTC. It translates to CASSYGDYGYTF.

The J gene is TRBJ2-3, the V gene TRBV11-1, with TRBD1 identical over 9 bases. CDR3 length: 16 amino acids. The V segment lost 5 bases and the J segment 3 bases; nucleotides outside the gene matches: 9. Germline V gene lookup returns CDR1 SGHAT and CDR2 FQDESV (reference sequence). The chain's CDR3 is CASSPRDRGITDTQYF. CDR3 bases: TGTGCCAGCAGCCCTCGCGACAGGGGGATTACAGATACGCAGTATTTT.

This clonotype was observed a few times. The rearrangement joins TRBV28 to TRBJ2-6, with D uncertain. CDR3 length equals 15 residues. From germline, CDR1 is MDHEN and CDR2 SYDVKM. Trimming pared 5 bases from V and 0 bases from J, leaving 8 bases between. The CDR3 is CASSPNSSGANVLTF. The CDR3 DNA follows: TGTGCCAGCAGTCCTAATAGCTCTGGGGCCAACGTCCTGACTTTC.

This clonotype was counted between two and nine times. Here the CDR3 DNA reads TGTGCCAGCAGCTTATCAACGGGGTTGGATGAGCAGTTCTTC. Translating it yields CASSLSTGLDEQFF. The J gene is TRBJ2-1, the V gene TRBV7-9, with a weak D call TRBD2 (5 bases). From germline, CDR1 is SEHNR and CDR2 FQNEAQ (reference sequence). This CDR3 spans 14 amino acids. The V end was cut by 2 bases, the J end by 8 bases, with 13 bases between.

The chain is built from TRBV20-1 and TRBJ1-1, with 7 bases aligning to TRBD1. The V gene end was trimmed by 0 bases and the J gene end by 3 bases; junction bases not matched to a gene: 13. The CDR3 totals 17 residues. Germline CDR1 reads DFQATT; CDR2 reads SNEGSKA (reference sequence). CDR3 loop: CSARDWDSPLGDTEAFF. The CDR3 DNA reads TGCAGTGCTAGAGATTGGGACAGCCCCTTAGGGGACACTGAAGCTTTCTTT.

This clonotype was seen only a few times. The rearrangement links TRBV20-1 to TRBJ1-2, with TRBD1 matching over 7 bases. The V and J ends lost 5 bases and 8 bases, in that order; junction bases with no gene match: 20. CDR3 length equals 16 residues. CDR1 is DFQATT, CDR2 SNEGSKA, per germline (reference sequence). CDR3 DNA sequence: TGCAGTGCTGGAAGCCCAATCTCGACAGGGCCCTACGGCTACACCTTC. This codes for CSAGSPISTGPYGYTF.

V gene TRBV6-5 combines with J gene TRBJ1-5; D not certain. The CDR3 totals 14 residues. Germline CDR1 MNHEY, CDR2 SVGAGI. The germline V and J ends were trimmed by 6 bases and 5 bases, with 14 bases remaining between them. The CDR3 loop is CASRLMTGHQPQHF. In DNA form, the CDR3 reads TGTGCCAGCAGACTCATGACCGGCCATCAGCCCCAGCATTTT.

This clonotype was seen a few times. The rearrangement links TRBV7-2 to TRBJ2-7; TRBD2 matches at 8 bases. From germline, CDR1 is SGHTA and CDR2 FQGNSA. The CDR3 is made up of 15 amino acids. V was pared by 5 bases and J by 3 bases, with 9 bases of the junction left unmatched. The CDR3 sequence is CASSLSSGGLYEQYF. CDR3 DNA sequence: TGTGCCAGCAGCCTAAGCTCGGGGGGGCTCTACGAGCAGTACTTC.

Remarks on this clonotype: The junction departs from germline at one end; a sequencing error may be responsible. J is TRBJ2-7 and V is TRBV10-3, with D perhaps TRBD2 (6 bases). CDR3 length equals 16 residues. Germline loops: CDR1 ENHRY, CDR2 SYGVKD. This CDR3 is CAIGERYGGRTYEQYF. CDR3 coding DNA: TGTGCCATCGGTGAGCGGTATGGAGGGAGGACCTACGAGCAGTACTTC.

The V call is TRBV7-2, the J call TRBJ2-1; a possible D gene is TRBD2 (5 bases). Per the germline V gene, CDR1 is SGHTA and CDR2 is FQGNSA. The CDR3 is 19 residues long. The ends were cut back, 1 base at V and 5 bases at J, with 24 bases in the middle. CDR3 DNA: TGTGCCAGCAGCTTAGTAATGCGGGTCAGAGCGGCCCCCCACAATGAGCAGTTCTTC. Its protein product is CASSLVMRVRAAPHNEQFF.